This record looks at one T cell receptor (beta chain) sequence and its context. Its matching antigen is unknown. Germline V gene sequence: CDR1 SGHNT, CDR2 YYREEE (reference sequence). The V gene end was trimmed by 4 bases and the J gene end by 6 bases; junction bases not matched to a gene: 6. The CDR3 runs 14 residues. The PCR employed 60 Vbeta primers together with 13 Jbeta primers. Assay: immunoSEQ multiplex PCR; the TCRdb copy retains only in-frame clones and omits some. Of 180,000 or so clones listed, roughly 79% are singletons. The data originate from a study of cytomegalovirus exposure and HLA in healthy donors. Study conclusions and caveats: In a later analysis, the majority of CMV-associated beta chains seemingly showed HLA restriction. 87-base-pair reads could not separate some V segments, including TRBV6-2 and TRBV6-3. In a later analysis, a genetic analysis reported fewer productive-TCR N-insertions in an Asian-associated ancestry cluster than the cohort average.

This receptor was identified in a man in his forties in good health and CMV-seropositive. This chain connects TRBV5-4 to TRBJ2-2, with 7 bases aligning to TRBD1. The material sequenced was PBMCs. The CDR3 region is CASSVYRGSGELFF. For the CDR3, the DNA is TGTGCCAGCAGCGTATACAGGGGATCCGGGGAGCTGTTTTTT.